This T cell receptor (beta chain) was documented in a study of CD8+CD57+ T cells in acquired aplastic anemia. Study-wide findings and caveats: Patients shared some 30 CD8+ CDR3 sequences with controls.

J was trimmed by 5 bases and V by 2 bases; bases with no gene match: 0. Germline CDR1 is SGHAT and CDR2 is FQDESV (reference sequence). The CDR3 runs 14 residues. All patients picked for sequencing had shown, by flow cytometry, an expansion of CD8+CD57+ cells. Genomic DNA, the template, was used for profiling of the TCR beta VDJ and CDR3. Using its own MiXCR run on the reads, TCRdb lists one record per CDR3 protein. The data show approximately 190,000 distinct CDR3 sequences, nearly 50% seen once. As to this clonotype: The antigen is unknown.

The genes are TRBV11-1 and TRBJ2-1; 10 bases map to TRBD2. This receptor was taken from a human donor with aplastic anemia. Sequencing used sorted CD4+, CD8+, or CD8+CD57+ T cells (not recorded which) from PBMCs. CDR3 region: CASSLTSGNNEQFF. The CDR3 nucleotides read TGTGCCAGCAGCTTAACTAGCGGGAACAATGAGCAGTTCTTC.